This T cell receptor (beta chain) was recorded in a study of CD8 T cells in Susac syndrome. In the case of this clonotype: What it recognizes is unknown.

Random hexamers primed reverse transcription of about 0.5 to 1 ug RNA. The authors amplified TCR beta CDR3 across 54 Vbeta and 13 Jbeta using immunoSEQ multiplex PCR. One entry per CDR3 protein, called by TCRdb with MiXCR from the immunoSEQ multiplex PCR reads. Among some 130,000 distinct CDR3 sequences listed, less than 95% were seen once. Overall study findings and caveats: Individuals included in the TCR sequencing and HLA analysis were acknowledged by the study to be relatively few in number.

Purification of the CD8+ and CD4+ T cells relied on negative isolation, and TEMRA cells underwent FACS enrichment. What was sequenced was CD4+ T cells from PBMCs. The clonotype originates from a human donor with multiple sclerosis.

CDR3 loop: CASSSRTGMNTEAFF. As DNA, the CDR3 is TGTGCCAGCAGTTCCCGGACAGGGATGAACACTGAAGCTTTCTTT. The chain joins TRBV28 to TRBJ1-1, with TRBD1 matching over 8 bases. Germline loops: CDR1 MDHEN, CDR2 SYDVKM. Losses at the gene ends were 4 bases for V and 0 bases for J; bases not matched to a gene: 4. The CDR3 covers 15 residues. Full variable domain (rest looked up from reference TRBV28 and TRBJ1-1): DVKVTQSSRYLVKRTGEKVFLECVQDMDHENMFWYRQDPGLGLRLIYFSYDVKMKEKGDIPEGYSVSREKKERFSLILESASTNQTSMYLCASSSRTGMNTEAFFGQGTRLTVV.